The rows below give T cell receptor beta chains drawn from one sample of a study of cytomegalovirus exposure and HLA in healthy donors. Clones were sequenced by immunoSEQ multiplex PCR, and TCRdb holds only the in-frame ones, with some missing. The sample consists of tens of thousands of clones, around four fifths of them appearing once. The sample was PBMCs. These receptors were collected from a man in his forties in good health and CMV-seronegative. CDR3s include the opening cysteine and the closing phenylalanine or tryptophan. D genes are given only for firm matches. Rows give clone size only sometimes, using once, few, many, or a class for an expanded clone.

>TRBJ1-2|TRBV28|.|TRBD1
TGTGCCAGCAGTTTTCCCTCTCGACAGGGAGGAGGTGGCTACACCTTC
CASSFPSRQGGGGYTF
>TRBJ2-4|TRBV28|.|.
TGTGCCAGCAGCCCCCCGGGTGACGGCAAAAACATTCAGTACTTC
CASSPPGDGKNIQYF
>TRBJ2-7|TRBV4-1|.|TRBD1
TGCGCCAGCAGCCAAGAAAACTCGGGACAGGGCATCTACGAGCAGTACTTC
CASSQENSGQGIYEQYF
>TRBJ1-1|TRBV21-1|.|.
TGTGCCAGCAGGCCGAGCTTGGACACTGAAGCTTTCTTT
CASRPSLDTEAFF
>TRBJ1-4|TRBV15|.|.
TGTGCCACCAGCAGAGATCCGGGCAGAGGAGGTGAAAAACTGTTTTTT
CATSRDPGRGGEKLFF
>TRBJ2-7|TRBV19|.|.
TGTGCCAGTAGTCTCAGGGCGTCCGGGTACGAGCAGTACTTC
CASSLRASGYEQYF
>TRBJ2-5|TRBV6-1|.|TRBD1
TGTGCCGGCAGTCGAACGGGACAGACAAAAGAGACCCAGTACTTC
CAGSRTGQTKETQYF
>TRBJ2-3|TRBV7-9|.|.
TGTGCCAGCAGCTTAGCGCGGGGATCAGATACGCAGTATTTT
CASSLARGSDTQYF
>TRBJ2-7|TRBV10-2|once|TRBD1
TGCGCCACTACCGGGACAGACCGCTACGAGCAGTACTTC
CATTGTDRYEQYF
>TRBJ2-7|TRBV18|.|.
TGTGCCAGCTCACCACCGGGACTTGCCTACGAGCAGTACTTC
CASSPPGLAYEQYF
>TRBJ2-3|TRBV28|once|TRBD2
TGTGCCAGCAGCCTTTATGGACAGGGGGAGGTGCTAGCGGGAGGGCGTACAGATACGCAGTATTTT
CASSLYGQGEVLAGGRTDTQYF
>TRBJ2-3|TRBV6-1|.|TRBD1
TGTGCCAGCAGTGATGGCAGGGGGCGGGATACGCAGTATTTT
CASSDGRGRDTQYF
>TRBJ2-1|TRBV19|.|TRBD1
TGTGCCAGTAGTATGGGGACAGGGTCTGAGCAGTTCTTC
CASSMGTGSEQFF
>TRBJ1-1|TRBV19|few|TRBD1
TGTGCCAGTAGTCCATTACCGGGACAGGGAAACACTGAAGCTTTCTTT
CASSPLPGQGNTEAFF
>TRBJ1-5|TRBV19|once|.
TGTGCCAGTAGTATAGGTGGTGAGGCAACTACAAGTAGAAGGAGACAGCCCCAGCATTTT
CASSIGGEATTSRRRQPQHF
>TRBJ2-5|TRBV5-5|once|.
TGTGCCAGCAGCTTGGGGGACTCCCAAGAGACCCAGTACTTC
CASSLGDSQETQYF
>TRBJ1-2|TRBV6-5|.|.
TGTGCCAGCAGCCAGACCCCCACAGATGGCTACACCTTC
CASSQTPTDGYTF
>TRBJ2-7|TRBV5-1|.|.
TGCGCCAGCAGCCCGAGGGAGAGTGGGTTCTACGAGCAGTACTTC
CASSPRESGFYEQYF
>TRBJ2-7|TRBV9|.|.
TGTGCCAGCAGCGCGAACAGGGTAAGCGAGCAGTACTTC
CASSANRVSEQYF
>TRBJ2-5|TRBV5-1|.|.
TGCGCCAGCAGCTCGGAGGGGACCCAGTACTTC
CASSSEGTQYF
>TRBJ2-2|TRBV7-7|once|.
TGTGCCAGCAGCTCAGGTTTTAGATCCGGGGAGCTGTTTTTT
CASSSGFRSGELFF
>TRBJ1-1|TRBV5-1|.|.
TGCGCCAGCAGCCTTCACGCGGACACTGAAGCTTTCTTT
CASSLHADTEAFF